The entry below describes one T cell receptor beta chain. Its antigen is unidentified. The sample originates from a study of shared clonotypes between healthy human individuals. In the study overall: Each donor's CD8 memory used one plate, CD8 naive two, each CD4 subset three.

Notes on the study in general: Incompleteness in sorted-subset sequencing, despite large depth, was shown by rarefaction. Researchers found naive subsets generally carried larger estimated richness than memory subsets.

The table came from immunoSEQ multiplex PCR; TCRdb's copy has only in-frame clones and leaves some out. The table has roughly 2.5 million clones, about 92% seen once. CDR1 and CDR2 from the germline V gene are SGHAT and FQNNGV. This CDR3 region has 14 residues. V was cut by 6 bases and J by 6 bases, with 14 bases left in between. Participating donors were healthy, HIV-negative adults free of recent acute infections or vaccinations. The specimen sequenced was naive CD4+ T cells sorted from blood. As for subset: CD45RA+ positively selected. The V gene is TRBV11-2, the J gene TRBJ2-2; D may be TRBD1 (6 bases). This sequence was found in a man between 18 and 29 years old in good health. Here the CDR3 reads CASRDGQLSGELFF. The CDR3, as DNA: TGTGCCAGCAGGGACGGACAGCTCTCCGGGGAGCTGTTTTTT.